This TCR beta chain is from a study of Graves' ophthalmopathy and Graves' hyperthyroidism. RNA transcripts provided the template for amplifying TCR beta CDR3 regions. The first round was an RT-PCR with HTBI primers, and the second round was a multiplex PCR. Via MiXCR, TCRdb re-called the multiplex PCR reads, giving one row per CDR3 protein. The table shows 650,000 to 800,000 distinct CDR3 sequences, with roughly two fifths occurring only once. This CDR3 comprises 13 residues. Trimming took 8 bases from V and 4 from J, leaving 17 bases between them. Germline V CDR1 and CDR2: SQVTM, ANQGSEA. Whole-study results and caveats: Blood samples also showed most expanded thyroid clonotypes exceeding 0.001 frequency.

Of note for this clonotype: What it recognizes is unknown.

The study excluded patients with other autoimmune diseases, uncontrolled infections, pregnancy or lactation. The chain is built from TRBV29-1 and TRBJ2-5; D tentatively fits TRBD1 or TRBD2 (5 bases each). The sequencing input was peripheral blood. This clonotype was obtained from an adult man with Graves' ophthalmopathy. CDR3 amino acids: CSRIRGRGETQYF. The CDR3 DNA follows: TGCAGCAGGATTAGGGGCCGGGGAGAGACCCAGTACTTC.